Following are 12 T cell receptor beta chains from one sample sequenced in a study of post-analysis software for immune sequencing data. Regarding the study as a whole: Relative to controls, patients had a few TRBV segments at higher frequency, with TRBV5-6, TRBV5-1 and TRBV20-1 among these.

Their antigens are not known. Tagging with unique molecular identifiers was a feature of the TCR beta cDNA libraries. TCRdb fed the PCR reads into MiXCR, producing one record per CDR3 protein. The sample lists some 370,000 distinct CDR3 sequences; roughly 30% were seen once. The sample taken for sequencing was blood. The receptor source for this set is a girl aged 5-17 years with multiple sclerosis.

V gene TRBV2 combines with J gene TRBJ2-1; D possibly matches TRBD1 or TRBD2 (5 bases each). CDR1 and CDR2 (germline): SNHLY, FYNNEI. V lost 7 bases and J lost 11, with 15 bases in between. There are 12 residues in the CDR3. CDR3 sequence: CASNKGTSKQFF. CDR3 in DNA: TGTGCCAGCAACAAAGGGACCTCAAAGCAGTTCTTC.

The chain couples TRBV6-1 to TRBJ1-4; no definite D call. The CDR3 length is 14 residues. Per germline, CDR1 MNHNS and CDR2 SASEGT. The V end was cut by 2 bases, the J end by 3 bases, with 7 bases between. Here the CDR3 DNA reads TGTGCCAGCAGTGAAAAGGGAGCTAATGAAAAACTGTTTTTT. Translated: CASSEKGANEKLFF.

The chain has TRBV14 and TRBJ2-6; no clear D gene. V gave up 0 bases and J gave up 4 bases, with 16 bases separating them. Per the germline V gene, CDR1 is SGHDN and CDR2 is FVKESK. This CDR3 is 18 amino acids long. The CDR3 region has the DNA TGTGCCAGCAGCCAAGATCTCCCCCGGGCGGCCGGGGCCAACGTCCTGACTTTC. This encodes CASSQDLPRAAGANVLTF.

This clonotype has more than one count but fewer than ten. The gene calls are TRBV29-1 and TRBJ2-3; D remains unclear. Germline V gene lookup returns CDR1 SQVTM and CDR2 ANQGSEA. V lost 0 bases to trimming and J lost 4 bases, with 11 bases between them. This CDR3 is 14 amino acids long. The CDR3 region has the DNA TGCAGCGTTGAAGATGGAAGCAGAGCAGATACGCAGTATTTT. It encodes CSVEDGSRADTQYF.

The rearrangement links TRBV24-1 to TRBJ2-1; a possible D gene is TRBD2 (6 bases). Germline CDR1 KGHDR, CDR2 SFDVKD. The V end was cut by 2 bases, the J end by 8 bases, with 18 bases between. This CDR3 comprises 16 residues. The CDR3 region has the DNA TGTGCCACCAGTGATTCGCGGGACGCCTCATACGATGAGCAGTTCTTC. Amino acids: CATSDSRDASYDEQFF.

In regard to this clonotype: A much bigger clone sits one base away, suggesting this may be a read error. This chain joins TRBV7-9 and TRBJ2-3; D is unresolved. The CDR3 spans 14 residues. Germline lookup yields CDR1 SEHNR and CDR2 FQNEAQ (reference sequence). The CDR3: CAGSLNLHGDTQYF. The CDR3 coding sequence is TGTGCCGGCAGCTTAAATCTGCACGGGGATACGCAGTATTTT.

The CDR3 coding sequence is TGTGCCAGCAGCCAAGCCCTGGACAGGGCCTACCAAGAGACCCAGTACTTC. As protein: CASSQALDRAYQETQYF. The chain joins TRBV4-2 to TRBJ2-5; 8 bases align to TRBD1. This CDR3 has 17 amino acids. V lost 1 base and J lost 0; bases outside the gene matches: 7. Germline CDR1 LGHNA, CDR2 YNFKEQ.

The chain recombines TRBV27 with TRBJ1-4, with D possibly TRBD1 on 6 matching bases. The germline V and J ends were trimmed by 5 bases and 3 bases, with 13 bases remaining between them. This CDR3 comprises 15 residues. The V gene's germline CDR1 is MNHEY and CDR2 SMNVEV (reference sequence). Written as DNA, the CDR3 is TGTGCCAGCAGTCCCCGAAGGACAGCTAATGAAAAACTGTTTTTT. Amino acid sequence: CASSPRRTANEKLFF. The complete variable domain, with remaining parts taken from reference TRBV27 and TRBJ1-4, reads EAQVTQNPRYLITVTGKKLTVTCSQNMNHEYMSWYRQDPGLGLRQIYYSMNVEVTDKGDVPEGYKVSRKEKRNFPLILESPSPNQTSLYFCASSPRRTANEKLFFGSGTQLSVL.

The rearrangement links TRBV7-2 to TRBJ2-1; D gene unclear. The V end was cut by 1 base, the J end by 15 bases, with 10 bases between. Germline lookup yields CDR1 SGHTA and CDR2 FQGNSA. The CDR3 sequence is 11 residues long. The CDR3 DNA follows: TGTGCCAGCAGCTTAGGGGTCCTAGGGTTCTTC. Translating it yields CASSLGVLGFF.

The chain employs TRBV29-1 and TRBJ1-1; 7 bases map to TRBD1. The V segment lost 2 bases and the J segment 7 bases; nucleotides outside the gene matches: 10. There are 14 residues in the CDR3. CDR1 SQVTM and CDR2 ANQGSEA come from the germline V gene. CDR3 region: CSVELQGQLFEAFF. The CDR3 DNA is TGCAGCGTTGAACTCCAGGGACAGCTCTTTGAAGCTTTCTTT.

V gene TRBV10-3 combines with J gene TRBJ2-7; 7 bases are shared with TRBD1. Looked up from germline, CDR1 is ENHRY and CDR2 is SYGVKD. The CDR3 extends over 18 amino acids. V gave up 7 bases and J gave up 3 bases; unmatched junction bases: 21. CDR3 in amino acids: CAITRKFGQVLNLYEQYF. The CDR3 nucleotides are TGTGCCATCACCCGGAAATTTGGACAGGTTCTCAACCTCTACGAGCAGTACTTC.

This clonotype was seen only a few times. The rearrangement uses TRBV5-8 and TRBJ1-5; D not certain. This CDR3 has 14 amino acids. Germline V gives CDR1 SGHTS, CDR2 YDEGEE. V shed 0 bases and J shed 4 bases, with 8 bases lying between them. CDR3 in amino acids: CASSLEGWNQPQHF. As DNA, the CDR3 is TGTGCCAGCAGCTTGGAGGGTTGGAATCAGCCCCAGCATTTT.